This is a list of T cell receptor beta chains from one sample in a study of blood T cell repertoires in COVID-19. The protocol was immunoSEQ multiplex PCR, while the TCRdb copy is restricted to in-frame clones and leaves out a portion. The table shows about 68,000 clones, with around 83% occurring only once. Sequenced: peripheral blood. These receptors originate from a man between 50 and 59 years old with acute or convalescent COVID-19. Each CDR3 is given with its conserved first and last residue. The D gene is left open where the match is weak.

j_call d_call v_call cdr3_aa cdr3_nt
TRBJ1-6 . TRBV11-1 CASSRAEQGSPLHF TGTGCCAGCAGCCGGGCGGAACAGGGTTCACCCCTCCACTTT
TRBJ2-6 TRBD1 TRBV10-3 CAIRQGPSSGANVLTF TGTGCCATTCGACAGGGACCAAGCTCTGGGGCCAACGTCCTGACTTTC
TRBJ1-5 . TRBV12-3/TRBV12-4 CASRIEDQPQHF TGTGCCAGCAGAATCGAGGATCAGCCCCAGCATTTT
TRBJ2-3 . TRBV5-1 CASRTGSGEVYTQYF TGCGCCAGCAGGACAGGGAGTGGGGAGGTTTATACGCAGTATTTT
TRBJ1-3 . TRBV12-5 CASGTWQAGNTIYF TGTGCTAGTGGGACGTGGCAGGCTGGAAACACCATATATTTT
TRBJ2-5 . TRBV5-1 CASSTGYWEQETQYF TGCGCCAGCAGCACGGGGTACTGGGAACAAGAGACCCAGTACTTC
TRBJ1-1 . TRBV5-4 CASKRDSSPTEAFF TGTGCCAGCAAACGGGACTCTAGCCCCACTGAAGCTTTCTTT
TRBJ2-3 . TRBV9 CASSADAGQLGTDTQYF TGTGCCAGCAGCGCCGACGCCGGACAGCTGGGGACAGATACGCAGTATTTT
TRBJ2-7 . TRBV12-3/TRBV12-4 CASSFSGRQYF TGTGCCAGCAGTTTCTCGGGGAGACAGTACTTC
TRBJ1-5 TRBD1 TRBV19 CASSIAEVGTEYF TGTGCCAGTAGTATAGCAGAGGTTGGGACAGAATATTTT